What follows describes a single TCR beta chain. In germline, CDR1 is SGHTA, CDR2 FQGNSA. Losses at the gene ends were 6 bases for V and 10 bases for J; bases not matched to a gene: 17. The CDR3 totals 15 residues. The sample comes from a study of blood T cell repertoires in COVID-19. At the level of the study: The cDNA or gDNA used as material had been derived from T cells, B-cell-depleted T cells, or PBMCs.

Libraries were prepared by immunoSEQ multiplex PCR; TCRdb keeps only in-frame clonotypes and omits some of them. The profile shows 200,000 to 250,000 clones, roughly 90% of them singletons. The chain has TRBV7-2 and TRBJ1-2, with 7 bases aligning to TRBD1. The clonotype originates from a man aged 40-50 years with active or convalescent COVID-19. Sequenced sample: peripheral blood. The CDR3 sequence: CASSLATTYRGHYTF. CDR3 bases: TGTGCCAGCAGTCTCGCCACCACCTACAGGGGACACTACACCTTC.